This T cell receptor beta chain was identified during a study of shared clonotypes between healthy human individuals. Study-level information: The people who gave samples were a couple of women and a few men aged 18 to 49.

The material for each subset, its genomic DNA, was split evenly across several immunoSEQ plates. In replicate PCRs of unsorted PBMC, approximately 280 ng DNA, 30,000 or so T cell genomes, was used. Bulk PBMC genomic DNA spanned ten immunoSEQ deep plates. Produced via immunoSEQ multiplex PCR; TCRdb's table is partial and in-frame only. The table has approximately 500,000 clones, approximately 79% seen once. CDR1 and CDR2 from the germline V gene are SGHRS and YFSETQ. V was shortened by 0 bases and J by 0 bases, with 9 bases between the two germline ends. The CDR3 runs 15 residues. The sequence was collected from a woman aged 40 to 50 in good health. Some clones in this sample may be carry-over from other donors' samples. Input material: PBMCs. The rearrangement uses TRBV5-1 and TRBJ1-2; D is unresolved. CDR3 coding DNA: TGCGCCAGCAGCTTGGTTGCAGCCTCTAACTATGGCTACACCTTC. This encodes CASSLVAASNYGYTF.